Below, 25 T cell receptor beta chains from the same sample are listed, as sequenced in a study of T cells in localized non-small cell lung cancer. The data were produced by immunoSEQ multiplex PCR, yet TCRdb's version contains in-frame clones alone and is incomplete. This sample yields roughly 26,000 clones, of which about 84% are seen a single time; more than 9% belongs to the top ten. Sample: peripheral blood, taken before any cancer treatment. All receptors come from a man aged 40-75 years with stage III squamous cell lung carcinoma.

J is TRBJ1-1 and V is TRBV2, with a tentative D call TRBD1 (5 bases). CDR1 is SNHLY and CDR2 is FYNNEI in the germline V gene. V was cut by 11 bases and J by 10 bases, with 14 bases left in between. The CDR3 consists of 10 residues. For the CDR3, the DNA is TGTGCCGGCGCCCTGGACACAGCTTTCTTT. It yields the protein CAGALDTAFF.

The chain links TRBV7-3 to TRBJ2-7; D unclear. Per the germline V gene, CDR1 is SGHTA and CDR2 is FQGTGA. The CDR3 runs 15 residues. V dropped 8 bases and J dropped 6 bases, with 23 bases sitting between them. DNA of the CDR3: TGTGCCAGCCAAAATCGAAATTGGGAAGAAGGCGAGCAGTACTTC. As protein: CASQNRNWEEGEQYF.

The chain recombines TRBV28 with TRBJ1-1; D possibly corresponds to TRBD1 (5 bases). This CDR3 has 17 residues. Deletions cut 4 bases from V and 4 bases from J, with 22 bases between. Germline CDR1 MDHEN, CDR2 SYDVKM. DNA of the CDR3: TGTGCCAGCAGTTCCATCGGGACGCACGGGAGGAGCACTGAAGCTTTCTTT. This encodes CASSSIGTHGRSTEAFF.

The rearrangement links TRBV16 to TRBJ1-5; TRBD1 is a possible D gene (5 bases). Trimming left V 1 base short and J 0 bases short, with 7 bases between. The germline V gene has CDR1 KGHSY and CDR2 FQNENV. The CDR3 totals 15 residues. For the CDR3, the DNA is TGTGCCAGCAGCCAATGGGGGGGTAGCAATCAGCCCCAGCATTTT. The encoded protein is CASSQWGGSNQPQHF.

The V and J genes are TRBV27 and TRBJ2-3; 7 bases are shared with TRBD2. CDR1 MNHEY and CDR2 SMNVEV come from the germline V gene (reference sequence). V lost 4 bases to trimming and J lost 0 bases; unmatched junction nucleotides: 4. This CDR3 comprises 15 residues. CDR3 amino acids: CASSSPGLSTDTQYF. The DNA for the CDR3 is TGTGCCAGCAGTTCTCCGGGACTAAGCACAGATACGCAGTATTTT.

V gene TRBV29-1 combines with J gene TRBJ1-1; TRBD1 is a possible D gene (6 bases). The CDR3 is 16 residues long. Germline CDR1 SQVTM, CDR2 ANQGSEA. V was trimmed by 2 bases and J by 4 bases, leaving 20 bases between them. CDR3 nucleotides: TGCAGCGTTGAACCGTCATGGGGGCGCAGGGGCACTGAAGCTTTCTTT. Its translation: CSVEPSWGRRGTEAFF.

The chain employs TRBV7-3 and TRBJ1-2, with a possible D match to TRBD1 (5 bases). V was clipped by 6 bases and J by 3 bases, with 17 bases between them. Looked up from germline, CDR1 is SGHTA and CDR2 is FQGTGA. The CDR3 is made up of 15 amino acids. The CDR3 bases are TGTGCCAGCAGGTCGGGGCCTAGACTACACTATGGCTACACCTTC. Its protein is CASRSGPRLHYGYTF.

The chain joins TRBV5-1 to TRBJ1-3; tentative D call: TRBD1 (5 bases). Germline V gene sequence: CDR1 SGHRS, CDR2 YFSETQ. The CDR3 is made up of 12 amino acids. Trimming removed 2 bases from V and 11 bases from J, with 11 bases in between. The CDR3 DNA reads TGCGCCAGCAGCTTTACAGGCGATTCCATATATTTT. Its translation: CASSFTGDSIYF.

The rearrangement uses TRBV30 and TRBJ1-5; no clear D gene. The length of the CDR3 is 16 residues. The V end was cut by 0 bases, the J end by 1 base, with 13 bases between. Germline V gene lookup returns CDR1 GTSNPN and CDR2 SVGIG (reference sequence). The CDR3 region is CAWSVLSPGSNQPQHF. DNA of the CDR3: TGTGCCTGGAGTGTACTGAGCCCTGGCAGCAATCAGCCCCAGCATTTT.

The rearrangement joins TRBV10-3 to TRBJ2-2; D unresolved. The V gene's germline CDR1 is ENHRY and CDR2 SYGVKD. The CDR3 loop spans 17 amino acids. V was trimmed by 6 bases and J by 7 bases, leaving 24 bases between them. CDR3 nucleotide sequence: TGTGCCATCAGAGCTCCGACCTCAAACGACCCATACGGGGAGCTGTTTTTT. This encodes CAIRAPTSNDPYGELFF.

V usage is TRBV6-6 and J usage is TRBJ1-3, with D unresolved. V was clipped by 5 bases and J by 1 base, with 6 bases between them. Germline lookup yields CDR1 MNHNY and CDR2 SVGAGI (reference sequence). This CDR3 contains 13 residues. The CDR3 nucleotides read TGTGCCAGCAGTCGAGTATCTGGAAACACCATATATTTT. This gives the protein CASSRVSGNTIYF.

This chain uses TRBV11-2 with TRBJ2-5, with a tentative D call TRBD2 (5 bases). Germline V gene sequence: CDR1 SGHAT, CDR2 FQNNGV. This CDR3 spans 16 amino acids. The V gene lost 2 bases and the J gene lost 1 base, with 14 bases spanning the gap. Here the CDR3 DNA reads TGTGCCAGCAGCTTACCCCCCGGGATCTTCCAAGAGACCCAGTACTTC. It codes for CASSLPPGIFQETQYF.

This clone was detected once. The genes are TRBV11-2 and TRBJ2-5, with 8 nucleotides matching TRBD2. The J segment lost 4 bases and the V segment lost 4 bases, leaving 5 bases of the junction unmatched. Germline assignment: CDR1 SGHAT and CDR2 FQNNGV. The CDR3 extends over 14 amino acids. CDR3 amino acids: CASSSPGGPETQYF. DNA of the CDR3: TGTGCCAGCAGCTCCCCGGGAGGGCCAGAGACCCAGTACTTC. Complete variable domain (other parts from reference TRBV11-2 and TRBJ2-5): EAGVAQSPRYKIIEKRQSVAFWCNPISGHATLYWYQQILGQGPKLLIQFQNNGVVDDSQLPKDRFSAERLKGVDSTLKIQPAKLEDSAVYLCASSSPGGPETQYFGPGTRLLVL.

The chain couples TRBV27 to TRBJ1-2, with D maybe TRBD1 (6 bases). CDR1 and CDR2 from the germline V gene are MNHEY and SMNVEV (reference sequence). CDR3 length: 13 residues. Trimming left V 3 bases short and J 6 bases short, with 11 bases between. The CDR3 here is CASSFTGTHGYTF. DNA of the CDR3: TGTGCCAGCAGTTTCACCGGGACACATGGCTACACCTTC.

The CDR3, as DNA: TGTGCCAGCAGTGAAGCGCGGGCGGGGGGCTCAGAGACCCAGTACTTC. Translated, it gives CASSEARAGGSETQYF. V gene TRBV2 combines with J gene TRBJ2-5; 8 nucleotides match TRBD2. CDR1 and CDR2 from the germline V gene are SNHLY and FYNNEI. CDR3 size: 16 residues. The V gene end was trimmed by 0 bases and the J gene end by 4 bases; junction bases not matched to a gene: 7.

This chain uses TRBV30 with TRBJ2-3, with a possible D match to TRBD1 (5 bases). The CDR3 totals 14 residues. Looked up from germline, CDR1 is GTSNPN and CDR2 is SVGIG (reference sequence). With 2 bases removed from V and 1 base from J, the gap between germline ends came to 10 bases. The CDR3: CAWSNRRGTDTQYF. CDR3 DNA: TGTGCCTGGAGTAATCGCAGGGGCACAGATACGCAGTATTTT.

This clone was counted between two and nine times. The rearrangement joins TRBV10-1 to TRBJ1-3, with no clear D. Per germline, CDR1 WNHNN and CDR2 SYGVQD (reference sequence). This CDR3 contains 15 residues. The ends were cut back, 8 bases at V and 0 bases at J, with 14 bases in the middle. CDR3 loop: CASSSDAGSGNTIYF. The CDR3, as DNA: TGCGCCAGCTCCTCGGACGCCGGCTCTGGAAACACCATATATTTT.

This chain uses TRBV27 with TRBJ1-1; unclear D gene. In germline, CDR1 is MNHEY, CDR2 SMNVEV (reference sequence). The CDR3 spans 15 residues. Trimming removed 7 bases at V and 1 base at J, with 16 bases between. For the CDR3, the DNA is TGTGCCAGCAATAGGGTTCCGGAGAGGAACACTGAAGCTTTCTTT. This encodes CASNRVPERNTEAFF.

V and J are TRBV7-3 and TRBJ1-5, with 7 bases matching TRBD1. Germline V gives CDR1 SGHTA, CDR2 FQGTGA. This CDR3 has 15 amino acids. Germline trimming cut 6 bases from V and 0 bases from J; bases unmatched to any gene: 5. For the CDR3, the DNA is TGTGCCAGCAGTCCAGGGGGGCGTAGCAATCAGCCCCAGCATTTT. Translation: CASSPGGRSNQPQHF.

The chain carries TRBV25-1 and TRBJ2-3; D gene unclear. Germline V lookup: CDR1 MGHDK, CDR2 SYGVNS. Trimming took 3 bases from V and 2 from J, leaving 6 bases between them. This CDR3 has 13 amino acids. The CDR3 loop reads CASSETLTDTQYF. Written as DNA, the CDR3 is TGTGCCAGCAGTGAGACACTCACAGATACGCAGTATTTT.

The CDR3 bases are TGTGCCAGCAGCCCACTGTACGGCTCCGAGCAGTACTTC. Its protein product is CASSPLYGSEQYF. This chain uses TRBV7-2 with TRBJ2-7; D is unresolved. V lost 5 bases, J lost 6 bases, and 14 bases lay in between. Germline values: CDR1 SGHTA, CDR2 FQGNSA. There are 13 residues in the CDR3.

This chain links TRBV5-1 with TRBJ2-3, with 11 positions matching TRBD2. Per germline, CDR1 SGHRS and CDR2 YFSETQ. The CDR3 is 16 amino acids. The V and J ends lost 4 bases and 0 bases, in that order; junction bases with no gene match: 4. CDR3 amino acids: CASSLRLAGSTDTQYF. The CDR3 nucleotides read TGCGCCAGCAGCCTCCGACTAGCGGGGAGCACAGATACGCAGTATTTT.

This chain joins TRBV30 and TRBJ1-6, with D hard to call. Germline lookup yields CDR1 GTSNPN and CDR2 SVGIG (reference sequence). Between the trimmed V and J ends, which lost 2 bases and 10 bases, there was a span of 9 bases. The CDR3 loop spans 12 amino acids. The CDR3 DNA reads as TGTGCCTGGAGTAAGGTTAACTCACCCCTCCACTTT. The encoded protein is CAWSKVNSPLHF. The variable domain in full, completed from reference TRBV30 and TRBJ1-6, reads SQTIHQWPATLVQPVGSPLSLECTVEGTSNPNLYWYRQAAGRGLQLLFYSVGIGQISSEVPQNLSASRPQDRQFILSSKKLLLSDSGFYLCAWSKVNSPLHFGNGTRLTVT.

The V call is TRBV5-6, the J call TRBJ2-1; D gene unclear. CDR3 length: 14 residues. Trimming removed 5 bases at V and 2 bases at J, with 11 bases between. Germline values: CDR1 SGHDT, CDR2 YYEEEE. The CDR3 reads CASSPFVAYNEQFF. The CDR3 DNA is TGTGCCAGCAGTCCATTTGTGGCCTACAATGAGCAGTTCTTC.

This rearrangement joins TRBV21-1 to TRBJ2-2. TRBV21-1 is designated a pseudogene. The CDR3 loop spans 20 amino acids. The chain's CDR3 is CATPPINFVLVRRFTGELFF. The CDR3, as DNA: TGTGCCACCCCACCGATAAACTTCGTTCTCGTTCGGCGCTTCACCGGGGAGCTGTTTTTT.